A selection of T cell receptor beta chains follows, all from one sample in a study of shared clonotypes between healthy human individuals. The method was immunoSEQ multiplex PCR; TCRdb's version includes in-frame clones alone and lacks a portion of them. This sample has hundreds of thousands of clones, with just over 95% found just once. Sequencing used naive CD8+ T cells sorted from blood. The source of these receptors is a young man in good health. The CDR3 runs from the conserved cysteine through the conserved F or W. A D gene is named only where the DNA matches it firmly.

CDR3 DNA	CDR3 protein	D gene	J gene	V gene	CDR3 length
TGCGCCAGCAGGGCGGGAGTGGTCGGGGAGCTGTTTTTT	CASRAGVVGELFF	TRBD2	TRBJ2-2	TRBV4-1	13
TGTGCCAGCAGCTCCGGACTAGCGGGAGTGAGGACCGGGGAGCTGTTTTTT	CASSSGLAGVRTGELFF	TRBD2	TRBJ2-2	TRBV7-6	17
TGTGCCAGCAGCTTAGTAACCACAGATACGCAGTATTTT	CASSLVTTDTQYF	-	TRBJ2-3	TRBV7-6	13
TGTGCCAGCAGCTCGGACAGGGGGCGTATGAGTAATCAGCCCCAGCATTTT	CASSSDRGRMSNQPQHF	TRBD1	TRBJ1-5	TRBV27	17
TGTGCCAGCAGTTTGGGGACTAGCGGACGGGAGCAGTTCTTC	CASSLGTSGREQFF	TRBD2	TRBJ2-1	TRBV27	14
TGTGCCAGCAGCTTATGGTGGGGAACTGAAGCTTTCTTT	CASSLWWGTEAFF	-	TRBJ1-1	TRBV7-7	13
TGCGCCAGCAGCCCGATAGCGGGAGACGAAACAGATACGCAGTATTTT	CASSPIAGDETDTQYF	TRBD2	TRBJ2-3	TRBV5-1	16
TGTGCCAGCAGCTTAGCCCGGAAGAGCGGAACCCTATACGAGCAGTACTTC	CASSLARKSGTLYEQYF	-	TRBJ2-7	TRBV7-9	17
TGCAGCGTTGAAGAGGGTACCCCGAACTACGAGCAGTACTTC	CSVEEGTPNYEQYF	-	TRBJ2-7	TRBV29-1	14
TGCAGCATAACGGGACTCAGAAGTCTTGAGCAGTACTTC	CSITGLRSLEQYF	-	TRBJ2-7	TRBV29-1	13
TGTGCCAGCAGCTTGTGGGAGGAGAACACCGGGGAGCTGTTTTTT	CASSLWEENTGELFF	-	TRBJ2-2	TRBV7-2	15
TGTGCCAGCAGCTCGTCGACAGGGGGCTCATCTGGGGCCAACGTCCTGACTTTC	CASSSSTGGSSGANVLTF	TRBD1	TRBJ2-6	TRBV11-2	18
TGTGCCAGCAGTGGTCGGACTAGCGGGATATACGAGCAGTACTTC	CASSGRTSGIYEQYF	TRBD2	TRBJ2-7	TRBV27	15